The source of this T cell receptor beta chain is a study of Ad26.COV2.S vaccination and SARS-CoV-2 variants. Specified treatment: some 20 received Ad26.COV2.S at low or high dose, single or two shots; a few received placebo; per-sample allocation not given. Specimens were obtained on day 63 following the first vaccine or placebo injection. The sample came from a Boston adult aged 18-55 years. Only in-frame clones appear in the TCRdb table, and some are missing; sequencing was by immunoSEQ multiplex PCR. The sample holds hundreds of thousands of clones, roughly 90% seen once. CDR1 is KGHSH, CDR2 LQKENI, per germline. CDR3 length: 16 amino acids. Trimming stripped 0 bases from V and 3 bases from J, with 14 bases between.

The sequence derives from a person aged 18-60 years who received the Ad26.COV2.S COVID-19 vaccine or a placebo. The chain has TRBV18 and TRBJ1-2; D is uncertain. The specimen was peripheral blood, collected in a trial of Ad26.COV2.S vaccine versus placebo. CDR3 nucleotide sequence: TGTGCCAGCTCACCACCGGGTTTAGGGAGGGACTATGGCTACACCTTC. Protein: CASSPPGLGRDYGYTF.